This T cell receptor (beta chain) was documented in a study of blood T cell repertoires in COVID-19. TCRdb's table, derived via immunoSEQ multiplex PCR, lists solely in-frame clones and lacks some. The sample lists under 45,000 clones, 86% occurring once. Trimming left V 0 bases short and J 9 bases short, with 11 bases between. The germline V gene has CDR1 MGHRA and CDR2 YSYEKL. The CDR3 loop spans 13 amino acids. Sequencing input: peripheral blood. The receptor was isolated from a middle-aged man with active COVID-19. The rearrangement joins TRBV4-1 to TRBJ1-2; D perhaps matches TRBD1 (5 bases). Here the CDR3 DNA reads TGCGCCAGCAGCCAAGATCTGCGGGGGAGCTACACCTTC. It codes for CASSQDLRGSYTF.